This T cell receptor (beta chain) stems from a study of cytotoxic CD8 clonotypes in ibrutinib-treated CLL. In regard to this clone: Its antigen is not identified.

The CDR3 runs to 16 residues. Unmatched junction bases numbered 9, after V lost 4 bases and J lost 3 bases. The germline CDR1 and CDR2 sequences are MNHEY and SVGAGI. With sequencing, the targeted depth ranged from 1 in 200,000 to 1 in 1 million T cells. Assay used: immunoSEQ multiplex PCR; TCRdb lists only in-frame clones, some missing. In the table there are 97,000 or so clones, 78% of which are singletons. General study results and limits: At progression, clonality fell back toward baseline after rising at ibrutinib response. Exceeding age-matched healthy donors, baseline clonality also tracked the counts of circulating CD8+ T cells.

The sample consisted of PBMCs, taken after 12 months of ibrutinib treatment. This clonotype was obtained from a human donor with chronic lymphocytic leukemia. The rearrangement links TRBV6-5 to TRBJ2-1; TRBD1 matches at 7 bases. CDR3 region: CASSFRQGFGYNEQFF. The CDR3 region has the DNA TGTGCCAGCAGTTTCAGACAGGGTTTCGGCTACAATGAGCAGTTCTTC.